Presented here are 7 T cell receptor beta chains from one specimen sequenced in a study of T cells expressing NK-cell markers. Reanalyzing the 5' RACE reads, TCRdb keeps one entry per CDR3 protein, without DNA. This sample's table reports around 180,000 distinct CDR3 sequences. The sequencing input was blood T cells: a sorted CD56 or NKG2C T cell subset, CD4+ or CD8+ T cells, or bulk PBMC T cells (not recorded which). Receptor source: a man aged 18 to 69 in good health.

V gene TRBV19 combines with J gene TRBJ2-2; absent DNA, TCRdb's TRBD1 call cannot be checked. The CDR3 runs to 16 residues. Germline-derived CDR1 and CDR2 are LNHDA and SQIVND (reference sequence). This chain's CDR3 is CASSLTGTGGTGELFF. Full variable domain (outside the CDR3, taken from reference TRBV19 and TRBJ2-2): DGGITQSPKYLFRKEGQNVTLSCEQNLNHDAMYWYRQDPGQGLRLIYYSQIVNDFQKGDIAEGYSVSREKKESFPLTVTSAQKNPTAFYLCASSLTGTGGTGELFFGEGSRLTVL.

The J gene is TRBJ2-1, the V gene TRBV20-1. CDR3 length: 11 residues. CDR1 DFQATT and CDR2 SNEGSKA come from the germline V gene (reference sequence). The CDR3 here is CSAPFWDEQFF.

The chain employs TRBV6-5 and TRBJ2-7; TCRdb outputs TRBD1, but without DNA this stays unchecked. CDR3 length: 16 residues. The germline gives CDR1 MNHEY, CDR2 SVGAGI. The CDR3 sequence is CASRYSARGFSYEQYF.

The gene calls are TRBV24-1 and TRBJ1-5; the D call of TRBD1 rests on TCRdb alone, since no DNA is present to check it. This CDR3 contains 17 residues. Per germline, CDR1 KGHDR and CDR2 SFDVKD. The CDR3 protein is CATSDSDRGEANQPQHF.

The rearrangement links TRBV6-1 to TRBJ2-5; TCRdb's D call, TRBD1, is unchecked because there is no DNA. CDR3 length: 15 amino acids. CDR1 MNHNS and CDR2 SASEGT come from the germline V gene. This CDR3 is CASSPTGGGQETQYF.

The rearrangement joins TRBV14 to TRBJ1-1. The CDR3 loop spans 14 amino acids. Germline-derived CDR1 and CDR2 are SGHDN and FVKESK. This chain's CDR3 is CASSQEIGHTEAFF.

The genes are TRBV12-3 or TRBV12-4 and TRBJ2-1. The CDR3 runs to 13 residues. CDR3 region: CASSLGQVGEQFF.